The 27 T cell receptor beta chains below come from one sample, sequenced in a study of response to subunit inactivated influenza vaccine. MiXCR, applied by TCRdb to the RT-PCR reads, yields one record per CDR3 protein. The sample includes about 520,000 distinct CDR3 sequences, under 8.5% of them seen just once. The sample was PBMCs from blood, taken about 23 months after vaccination. These receptors originate from a man aged 45-69 years who received an inactivated influenza vaccine.

This clonotype was seen a few times. The V and J genes are TRBV30 and TRBJ1-3; D is unclear. Germline-derived CDR1 and CDR2 are GTSNPN and SVGIG (reference sequence). V was clipped by 4 bases and J by 10 bases, with 17 bases between them. The CDR3 sequence is 13 residues long. This CDR3 is CAWTGPGGVTIYF. In nucleotides, the CDR3 is TGTGCCTGGACCGGACCGGGTGGGGTAACCATATATTTT.

This chain connects TRBV5-1 to TRBJ2-5; D perhaps matches TRBD2 (5 bases). The V gene lost 0 bases and the J gene lost 5 bases, with 20 bases spanning the gap. CDR3 length: 17 amino acids. Germline CDR1 reads SGHRS; CDR2 reads YFSETQ. CDR3 residues: CASSLGLANKWAETQYF. CDR3 sequence (DNA): TGCGCCAGCAGCTTGGGGCTAGCTAATAAGTGGGCGGAGACCCAGTACTTC.

In its sample, this clonotype was seen a few times. V gene TRBV4-3 combines with J gene TRBJ2-7, with 13 bases that match TRBD2. J gave up 2 bases and V 3 bases, and 1 base lay outside the gene matches. The length of the CDR3 is 15 residues. Germline CDR1 and CDR2: LGHNA and YSLEER. The CDR3 coding sequence is TGCGCCAGCAGCCAGACTAGCGGGAGGACCTACGAGCAGTACTTC. Residues: CASSQTSGRTYEQYF.

This clonotype has a handful of counts. The chain links TRBV28 to TRBJ2-3; 12 nucleotides align to TRBD2. V was clipped by 7 bases and J by 3 bases; unmatched bases: 14. Germline CDR1 reads MDHEN; CDR2 reads SYDVKM. CDR3 length: 18 amino acids. CDR3 nucleotide sequence: TGTGCCAGCAAACCTTATGGCCGACTAGCGGGGGCAACAGATACGCAGTATTTT. Encoded protein: CASKPYGRLAGATDTQYF.

The chain carries TRBV28 and TRBJ2-1; TRBD1 matches at 11 bases. V gave up 5 bases and J gave up 7 bases; unmatched junction bases: 10. The CDR3 sequence is 16 residues long. The germline V gene has CDR1 MDHEN and CDR2 SYDVKM. CDR3 nucleotide sequence: TGTGCCAGCAGTCTTCCAGGACAGGGGGCTTTTAATGAGCAGTTCTTC. Translation: CASSLPGQGAFNEQFF.

This clonotype came up many times. The genes are TRBV25-1 and TRBJ2-2; 7 positions match TRBD2. The germline V gene has CDR1 MGHDK and CDR2 SYGVNS. J was trimmed by 6 bases and V by 1 base; bases with no gene match: 11. The CDR3 totals 17 residues. The CDR3 sequence: CASSELGGSPGSGELFF. Written as DNA, the CDR3 is TGTGCCAGCAGTGAATTAGGCGGGAGCCCCGGATCCGGGGAGCTGTTTTTT.

This clonotype turned up a few times. CDR3 nucleotides: TGTGCCAGCAGGGAACCCCCCTACAGGAACACTGAAGCTTTCTTT. This codes for CASREPPYRNTEAFF. The chain joins TRBV6-2 or TRBV6-3 to TRBJ1-1; D not certain. The V gene lost 6 bases and the J gene lost 1 base, with 15 bases spanning the gap. Per the germline V gene, CDR1 is MNHEY and CDR2 is SVGEGT. The CDR3 is 15 amino acids.

The chain joins TRBV7-8 to TRBJ2-5, with TRBD2 identical over 9 bases. This CDR3 has 17 amino acids. With 4 bases clipped from V and 2 bases from J, the junction kept 11 bases outside the gene matches. Per germline, CDR1 SGHVS and CDR2 FQNEAQ. The CDR3 here is CASSYLRLAAGQETQYF. CDR3 DNA: TGTGCCAGCAGCTACCTCAGACTAGCGGCCGGACAAGAGACCCAGTACTTC. Filled out from reference TRBV7-8 and TRBJ2-5, the complete variable domain reads GAGVSQSPRYKVAKRGQDVALRCDPISGHVSLFWYQQALGQGPEFLTYFQNEAQLDKSGLPSDRFFAERPEGSVSTLKIQRTQQEDSAVYLCASSYLRLAAGQETQYFGPGTRLLVL.

This clonotype was recorded at least ten times. Written as DNA, the CDR3 is TGTGCCAGCAGCTTAACGAATTTACCCACGCGGAGAAACACCGGGGAGCTGTTTTTT. This gives the protein CASSLTNLPTRRNTGELFF. The genes are TRBV11-1 and TRBJ2-2; D uncertain. The V end was cut by 2 bases, the J end by 2 bases, with 21 bases between. The CDR3 sequence is 19 residues long. Germline CDR1 reads SGHAT; CDR2 reads FQDESV (reference sequence). The full variable domain, its missing parts supplied by reference TRBV11-1 and TRBJ2-2, is EAEVAQSPRYKITEKSQAVAFWCDPISGHATLYWYRQILGQGPELLVQFQDESVVDDSQLPKDRFSAERLKGVDSTLKIQPAELGDSAMYLCASSLTNLPTRRNTGELFFGEGSRLTVL.

This chain uses TRBV4-2 with TRBJ1-4; possibly TRBD1 for D (6 bases). Trimming took off 0 bases at V and 5 bases at J, with 13 bases between the two ends. This CDR3 has 16 amino acids. Looked up from germline, CDR1 is LGHNA and CDR2 is YNFKEQ. CDR3 region: CASSQEIQGENEKLFF. The CDR3 DNA is TGTGCCAGCAGCCAAGAGATACAGGGCGAGAATGAAAAACTGTTTTTT.

This clonotype occurred many times. The J gene is TRBJ1-6, the V gene TRBV14, with a weak D call TRBD1 (6 bases). CDR1 and CDR2 from the germline V gene are SGHDN and FVKESK. V lost 1 base and J lost 16, with 14 bases in between. The CDR3 spans 13 residues. DNA for the CDR3: TGTGCCAGCAGCCAAGTGAGGGGGACTCTACTCCACTTT. It is translated as CASSQVRGTLLHF.

V and J are TRBV5-1 and TRBJ1-1; perhaps TRBD1 as D (5 bases). V was pared by 0 bases and J by 3 bases, with 12 bases between. This CDR3 has 15 amino acids. From germline, CDR1 is SGHRS and CDR2 YFSETQ. CDR3 in amino acids: CASSLESARDTEAFF. CDR3 DNA sequence: TGCGCCAGCAGCTTGGAAAGCGCCAGGGACACTGAAGCTTTCTTT. Filled out from reference TRBV5-1 and TRBJ1-1, the complete variable domain reads KAGVTQTPRYLIKTRGQQVTLSCSPISGHRSVSWYQQTPGQGLQFLFEYFSETQRNKGNFPGRFSGRQFSNSRSEMNVSTLELGDSALYLCASSLESARDTEAFFGQGTRLTVV.

This clonotype was picked up a small number of times. The chain links TRBV6-2 or TRBV6-3 to TRBJ2-4, with TRBD2 matching 12 bases. The CDR3 is made up of 15 amino acids. V trimming: 6 bases; J trimming: 5 bases; junction bases outside the gene matches: 5. Germline V gene data show CDR1 as MNHEY and CDR2 as SVGEGT. The CDR3 loop is CASRASGRAENIQYF. The CDR3 DNA is TGTGCCAGCAGGGCTAGCGGGAGGGCTGAAAACATTCAGTACTTC.

This clonotype was recorded a few times. V and J are TRBV27 and TRBJ1-6; no definite D call. V gave up 0 bases and J gave up 6 bases, with 9 bases separating them. CDR1 is MNHEY, CDR2 SMNVEV, per germline (reference sequence). CDR3 length: 15 amino acids. CDR3 region: CASSLSSGTNSPLHF. For the CDR3, the DNA is TGTGCCAGCAGTTTATCGTCAGGCACTAATTCACCCCTCCACTTT.

This sequence joins TRBV9 and TRBJ1-2; the D gene is possibly TRBD1 (5 bases). The V gene lost 1 base and the J gene lost 3 bases, with 13 bases spanning the gap. The germline V gene has CDR1 SGDLS and CDR2 YYNGEE. This CDR3 has 15 amino acids. CDR3 DNA sequence: TGTGCCAGCAGCGTAAGTCCTGGCAGGGACTATGGCTACACCTTC. Residues: CASSVSPGRDYGYTF.

In its sample, this clonotype was seen many times. The chain combines TRBV7-2 with TRBJ2-1; 7 nucleotides agree with TRBD1. Trimming cost V 5 bases and J 9 bases; bases outside gene matches: 10. Germline V gene sequence: CDR1 SGHTA, CDR2 FQGNSA. There are 14 residues in the CDR3. This chain's CDR3 is CASSRRQGTTEQFF. Here the CDR3 DNA reads TGTGCCAGCAGCCGTAGACAGGGTACTACTGAGCAGTTCTTC.

V usage is TRBV6-2 or TRBV6-3 and J usage is TRBJ2-7; D remains ambiguous. The germline V and J ends were trimmed by 2 bases and 0 bases, with 11 bases remaining between them. CDR3 length equals 15 residues. From germline, CDR1 is MNHEY and CDR2 SVGEGT. CDR3 in DNA: TGTGCCAGCAGTTACCAGGCAGTCAGCTCCTACGAGCAGTACTTC. It is translated as CASSYQAVSSYEQYF.

The V gene is TRBV24-1, the J gene TRBJ2-2, with 7 bases lining up with TRBD2. The CDR3 consists of 15 residues. Germline CDR1 KGHDR, CDR2 SFDVKD. J gave up 6 bases and V 4 bases, and 7 bases lay outside the gene matches. CDR3 sequence: CATSEVGLDSGELFF. CDR3 in DNA: TGTGCCACCAGTGAAGTCGGACTAGACTCCGGGGAGCTGTTTTTT.

This clonotype was observed a few times. V usage is TRBV28 and J usage is TRBJ2-7; D possibly corresponds to TRBD1 (6 bases). V was shortened by 2 bases and J by 6 bases, with 17 bases between the two germline ends. This CDR3 comprises 15 residues. CDR1 MDHEN and CDR2 SYDVKM come from the germline V gene. DNA of the CDR3: TGTGCCAGCAGTTTAGGTCGGCAGGGGCTGATCGAGCAGTACTTC. Residues: CASSLGRQGLIEQYF.

This clonotype was seen only a few times. V usage is TRBV28 and J usage is TRBJ2-7; tentatively, D is TRBD1 (6 bases). Trimming removed 11 bases at V and 2 bases at J, with 16 bases between. This CDR3 region has 13 residues. Looked up from germline, CDR1 is MDHEN and CDR2 is SYDVKM. CDR3 DNA: TGTGCCTCCCGTCCGGGACATACCTACGAGCAGTACTTC. This gives the protein CASRPGHTYEQYF. The full variable domain, in which reference TRBV28 and TRBJ2-7 provide the parts outside the CDR3, is DVKVTQSSRYLVKRTGEKVFLECVQDMDHENMFWYRQDPGLGLRLIYFSYDVKMKEKGDIPEGYSVSREKKERFSLILESASTNQTSMYLCASRPGHTYEQYFGPGTRLTVT.

This clonotype was detected ten times or more. This chain uses TRBV7-2 with TRBJ2-1, with 9 nucleotides matching TRBD2. V shed 9 bases, J shed 8 bases, and the junction held 5 bases outside the gene matches. This CDR3 is built from 12 residues. In germline, CDR1 is SGHTA, CDR2 FQGNSA. The CDR3 region has the DNA TGTGCCAGGCGGGAGGGGGAGGATGAGCAGTTCTTC. Its translation is CARREGEDEQFF.

This clonotype was seen more than once but under ten times. CDR3 amino acids: CSARATSGDRGFLYF. The CDR3 DNA follows: TGCAGTGCCCGGGCCACTAGCGGGGATCGAGGATTTTTGTATTTT. The chain carries TRBV20-1 and TRBJ2-3, with 10 bases identical to TRBD2. Germline values: CDR1 DFQATT, CDR2 SNEGSKA (reference sequence). The CDR3 totals 15 residues. The trim removed 6 bases at V and 14 bases at J, leaving 20 bases unmatched.

This clonotype was seen a single time. This may be a read error, as it is one base from a much larger clone. The chain has TRBV20-1 and TRBJ2-7, with 8 bases identical to TRBD2. Germline V CDR1 and CDR2: DFQATT, SNEGSKA (reference sequence). J lost 5 bases, V lost 8 bases, and 14 bases had no gene match. The CDR3 covers 14 residues. The CDR3 reads CSSPVGSGSHEQYF. CDR3 coding DNA: TGCAGTTCTCCAGTCGGGAGCGGGAGCCACGAGCAGTACTTC.

This clonotype was seen more than once but under ten times. The chain joins TRBV7-8 to TRBJ2-5, with D perhaps matching TRBD2 (7 bases). CDR1 is SGHVS and CDR2 is FQNEAQ in the germline V gene. CDR3 size: 14 residues. The germline V and J ends were trimmed by 5 bases and 4 bases, with 14 bases remaining between them. CDR3 DNA: TGTGCCAGCAGCAGGGGGAGGGCAACAGAGACCCAGTACTTC. It specifies CASSRGRATETQYF.

The genes are TRBV24-1 and TRBJ2-7; D may be TRBD2 (7 bases). Between the trimmed V and J ends, which lost 5 bases and 6 bases, there was a span of 10 bases. CDR1 is KGHDR and CDR2 is SFDVKD in the germline V gene. This CDR3 spans 12 amino acids. The CDR3 sequence: CATSVRGGEQYF. For the CDR3, the DNA is TGTGCCACCAGTGTAAGGGGGGGCGAGCAGTACTTC.

The sample holds many counts of this clonotype. V usage is TRBV11-1 and J usage is TRBJ2-1; 10 nucleotides agree with TRBD2. Germline assignment: CDR1 SGHAT and CDR2 FQDESV (reference sequence). V shed 5 bases, J shed 4 bases, and the junction held 5 bases outside the gene matches. This CDR3 region has 15 residues. CDR3 region: CASSATSGPYNEQFF. The CDR3, as DNA: TGTGCCAGCAGCGCGACTAGCGGGCCTTACAATGAGCAGTTCTTC.

The chain joins TRBV24-1 to TRBJ2-1; D may be TRBD1 (5 bases). Germline loops: CDR1 KGHDR, CDR2 SFDVKD. V gave up 5 bases and J gave up 5 bases, with 9 bases separating them. The CDR3 length is 13 residues. The CDR3 DNA reads TGTGCCACCAGTGGGAGACAGCACAATGAGCAGTTCTTC. It encodes CATSGRQHNEQFF.